This T cell receptor (beta chain) was retrieved from a study of blood T cell repertoires in COVID-19 (dated by TCRdb to about 2020). For context, the study as a whole: Samples covering the acute and convalescent phases of COVID-19 were provided by collaborators in the United States, Italy and Spain. Nearly every sample came with metadata listing a de-identified subject ID, COVID-19 status, age in years and sex. Where available, HLA class I and class II types were taken from metadata supplied by the sample provider and were not determined by assay-based typing. Subjects who had been exposed to COVID-19, were actively infected with it, or had recovered from it provided the deeply sampled blood TCRbeta repertoires that made up the dataset. A freely available public database, intended as a resource for researchers studying the immune response to SARS-CoV-2, is where the repertoires were released. The samples were drawn from the first 160 participants of the ongoing ImmuneRACE study and from 1,254 subjects provided by 6 global collaborators. The prospective study material was composed of cDNA or gDNA derived from T cells, B-cell-depleted T cells, or PBMCs. The study at large found these results: The quantity of clinical and demographic metadata differed by source and by participant and was supplied without curation.

Germline trimming: 5 bases from V, 3 bases from J; junction bases outside gene matches: 9. There are 15 amino acids in the CDR3, from cysteine to phenylalanine inclusive. The only DNA kept is the CDR3, 45 bases in frame from the first base. CDR1 SGHAT and CDR2 FQNNGV were looked up in the germline V gene. Whole blood was collected in K2EDTA tubes by collaborating institutions according to the institutions' own protocols. For TCRbeta analysis, collaborator samples were shipped as frozen whole blood, as isolated PBMCs, or as DNA extracted from either sample type. As regards this clone: Its antigen specificity is not known. There are no base qualities to consult, and no much larger clone falls within one base.

TCRbeta CDR3 regions were amplified from genomic DNA by means of the immunoSEQ Assay, a bias-controlled multiplex PCR. From the authors' description of their analysis: The number of nucleated cells in each sample was estimated from the amplification of reference gene primers within the assay. Sequence reads were collapsed and filtered to measure the absolute abundance of every unique TCRbeta CDR3 rearrangement. For each sample, productive Simpson clonality was calculated as the square root of Simpson's diversity index over productive rearrangements. TCRdb stores this immuneACCESS table with in-frame sequences only. Part of the clones is absent; in the studies checked, under half of the shortfall reflects unresolved V genes, and no reason is known for the rest. D and trimming were read from the DNA, whereas the V and J calls and clone size are those reported in that table. Counted in this sample were about 86,000 clones; approximately 88% of them appeared once. The ten top clones hold under 35% of the sample.

The sample comprised peripheral blood. The chain was built from TRBV11-2 and TRBJ1-2, with 7 junctional bases fitting TRBD1. The sequence was collected from a woman older than 75 with active or convalescent COVID-19. This receptor carries the CDR3 CASSPGTDPYYGYTF. The sequence in DNA is TGTGCCAGCAGCCCAGGGACAGATCCATACTATGGCTACACCTTC.